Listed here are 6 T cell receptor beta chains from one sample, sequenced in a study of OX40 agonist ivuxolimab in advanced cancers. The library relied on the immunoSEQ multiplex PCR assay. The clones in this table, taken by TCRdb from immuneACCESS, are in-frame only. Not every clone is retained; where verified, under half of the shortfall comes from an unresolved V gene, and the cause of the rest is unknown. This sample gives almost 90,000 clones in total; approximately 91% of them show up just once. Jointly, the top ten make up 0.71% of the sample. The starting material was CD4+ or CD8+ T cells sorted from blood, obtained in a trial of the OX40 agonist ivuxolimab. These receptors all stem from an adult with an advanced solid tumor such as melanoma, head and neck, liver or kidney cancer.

As DNA, the CDR3 is TGTGCCAGCAGCCCCACAGCGGGAAGCAATGAGCAGTTCTTC. The encoded protein is CASSPTAGSNEQFF. The chain uses TRBV9 and TRBJ2-1, with 7 bases aligning to TRBD2. Germline CDR1 reads SGDLS; CDR2 reads YYNGEE. Trimming cost V 4 bases and J 6 bases; bases outside gene matches: 7. CDR3 length: 14 amino acids. Full variable domain (missing parts from reference TRBV9 and TRBJ2-1): DSGVTQTPKHLITATGQRVTLRCSPRSGDLSVYWYQQSLDQGLQFLIQYYNGEERAKGNILERFSAQQFPDLHSELNLSSLELGDSALYFCASSPTAGSNEQFFGPGTRLTVL.

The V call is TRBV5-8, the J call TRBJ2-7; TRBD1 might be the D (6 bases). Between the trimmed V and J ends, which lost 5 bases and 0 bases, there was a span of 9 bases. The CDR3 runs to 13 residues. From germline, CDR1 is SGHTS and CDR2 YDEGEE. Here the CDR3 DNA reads TGTGCCAGCAGTAAGACAGGCTCCTACGAGCAGTACTTC. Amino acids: CASSKTGSYEQYF.

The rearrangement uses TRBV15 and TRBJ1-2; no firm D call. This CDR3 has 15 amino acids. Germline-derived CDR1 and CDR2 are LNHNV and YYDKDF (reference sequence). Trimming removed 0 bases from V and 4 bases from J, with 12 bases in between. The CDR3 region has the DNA TGTGCCACCAGCAGAGATGCTTTGCTCATCTATGGCTACACCTTC. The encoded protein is CATSRDALLIYGYTF. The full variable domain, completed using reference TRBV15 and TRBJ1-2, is DAMVIQNPRYQVTQFGKPVTLSCSQTLNHNVMYWYQQKSSQAPKLLFHYYDKDFNNEADTPDNFQSRRPNTSFCFLDIRSPGLGDTAMYLCATSRDALLIYGYTFGSGTRLTVV.

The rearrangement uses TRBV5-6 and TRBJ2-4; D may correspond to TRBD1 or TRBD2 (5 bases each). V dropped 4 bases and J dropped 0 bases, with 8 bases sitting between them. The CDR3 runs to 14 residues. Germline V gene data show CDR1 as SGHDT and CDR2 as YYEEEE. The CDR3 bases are TGTGCCAGCAGCGAAGGGACAGCCAAAAACATTCAGTACTTC. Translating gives CASSEGTAKNIQYF. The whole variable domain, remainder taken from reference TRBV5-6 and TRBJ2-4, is DAGVTQSPTHLIKTRGQQVTLRCSPKSGHDTVSWYQQALGQGPQFIFQYYEEEERQRGNFPDRFSGHQFPNYSSELNVNALLLGDSALYLCASSEGTAKNIQYFGAGTRLSVL.

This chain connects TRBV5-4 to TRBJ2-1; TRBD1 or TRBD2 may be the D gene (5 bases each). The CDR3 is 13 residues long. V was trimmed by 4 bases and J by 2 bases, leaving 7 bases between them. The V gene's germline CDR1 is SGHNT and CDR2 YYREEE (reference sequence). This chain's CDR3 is CASSPGPYNEQFF. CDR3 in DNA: TGTGCCAGCAGCCCGGGGCCCTACAATGAGCAGTTCTTC.

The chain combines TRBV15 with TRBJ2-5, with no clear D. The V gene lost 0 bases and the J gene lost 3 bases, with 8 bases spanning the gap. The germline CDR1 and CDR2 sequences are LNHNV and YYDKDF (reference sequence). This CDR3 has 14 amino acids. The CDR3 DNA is TGTGCCACCAGCAGAGATTTGGCGGAAGAGACCCAGTACTTC. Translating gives CATSRDLAEETQYF.